The clone carrying this T cell receptor beta chain appeared many times. This entry comes from a study of early T cells in non-severe SARS-CoV-2 infection. The CDR3 covers 14 residues. The germline gives CDR1 LGHDT, CDR2 YNNKEL (reference sequence). V dropped 5 bases and J dropped 2 bases, with 12 bases sitting between them. Via MiXCR, TCRdb re-called the 5' RACE reads, giving one row per CDR3 protein. The sample includes fewer than 120,000 distinct CDR3 sequences, around 12% of them seen just once. This sequence originates from an adult who was a healthcare worker with PCR-confirmed SARS-CoV-2 infection or an uninfected control (not recorded which). The sequencing here drew on whole blood, taken at baseline. The rearrangement joins TRBV3-1 to TRBJ1-2, with D perhaps TRBD1 (6 bases). The CDR3 nucleotides are TGTGCCAGCAGCTCTCTTGACAGGAACTATGGCTACACCTTC. Protein sequence: CASSSLDRNYGYTF. The full variable domain, its missing parts supplied by reference TRBV3-1 and TRBJ1-2, is DTAVSQTPKYLVTQMGNDKSIKCEQNLGHDTMYWYKQDSKKFLKIMFSYNNKELIINETVPNRFSPKSPDKAHLNLHINSLELGDSAVYFCASSSLDRNYGYTFGSGTRLTVV.